The following is a T cell receptor (beta chain) sequence with its context. What it binds is unknown. The data belong to a study of CD8 T cells in ankylosing spondylitis. Study findings and constraints: Clones linked to disease were reported to show significant enrichment in matched ankylosing spondylitis synovial fluid.

The CDR3 is 12 amino acids. V lost 4 bases and J 6 bases, leaving 7 bases between the germline ends. Germline V CDR1 and CDR2: SEHNR, FQNEAQ (reference sequence). Each CDR3 protein is one row after TCRdb ran MiXCR on the 5' RACE reads. The data contain tens of thousands of distinct CDR3 sequences, around 26% of them singletons. The V and J genes are TRBV7-9 and TRBJ2-1; no definite D call. The specimen sequenced was blood, either unsorted or a sorted T cell fraction (not recorded which). The receptor was derived from a male donor with ankylosing spondylitis or in good health (not recorded which). CDR3 nucleotide sequence: TGTGCCAGCAGCTCCGGCTCCAATGAGCAGTTCTTC. This codes for CASSSGSNEQFF.